Listed below are T cell receptor beta chains from one sample, sequenced in a study of a mutant IDH1 vaccine in newly diagnosed glioma. Method: immunoSEQ multiplex PCR; TCRdb's copy keeps in-frame clones and lacks some. The sample includes roughly 38,000 clones, around 80% of them seen just once. The sequencing used PBMCs, collected from a glioma patient treated with radiotherapy, temozolomide or both. All receptors derive from a man in his forties with glioma. Some clones in this sample may be carry-over from other donors' samples. CDR3s include the opening cysteine and the closing phenylalanine or tryptophan. A D gene is named only where the DNA matches it firmly. For some rows the clone size is stated as once, few or many, or as a class when expanded; others skip it.

>TRBJ2-7|TRBD1|-|TRBV6-5
CASGYRDSSYEQYF
TGTGCCAGCGGGTACCGGGACAGCTCCTACGAGCAGTACTTC
>TRBJ1-1|TRBD1|-|TRBV10-1
CATSLSGGTEAFF
TGCGCCACCTCCCTTTCAGGGGGAACTGAAGCTTTCTTT
>TRBJ1-1|-|-|TRBV2
CASRTGTDEAFF
TGTGCCAGCAGAACCGGGACGGATGAAGCTTTCTTT
>TRBJ2-5|TRBD1|-|TRBV5-1
CASSGKGQAQETQYF
TGCGCCAGCAGCGGAAAGGGACAGGCCCAAGAGACCCAGTACTTC
>TRBJ2-7|TRBD1|-|TRBV11-2
CASSSSTGGIEAYEQYF
TGTGCCAGCAGCTCCTCGACAGGGGGAATAGAGGCCTACGAGCAGTACTTC
>TRBJ2-2|-|-|TRBV12-1
CASLALEWGQGGDTGELFF
TGTGCCAGCCTAGCTTTGGAGTGGGGACAGGGGGGGGACACCGGGGAGCTGTTTTTT
>TRBJ1-2|-|-|TRBV30
CAWSVQGLYYGYTF
TGTGCCTGGAGTGTTCAGGGTTTATACTATGGCTACACCTTC
>TRBJ1-4|-|-|TRBV4-2
CASSGQGGEKLFF
TGTGCCAGCAGTGGGCAGGGTGGGGAAAAACTGTTTTTT
>TRBJ1-5|-|few|TRBV27
CASSGRWNQPQHF
TGTGCCAGCAGCGGACGGTGGAATCAGCCCCAGCATTTT
>TRBJ1-5|TRBD1|-|TRBV4-1
CASSRNRQGTQPQHF
TGCGCCAGCAGCCGGAACCGACAGGGGACCCAGCCCCAGCATTTT
>TRBJ2-6|-|once|TRBV29-1
CSVVSSSSGANVLTF
TGCAGCGTTGTTAGCAGTTCCTCTGGGGCCAACGTCCTGACTTTC
>TRBJ2-3|TRBD2|-|TRBV7-9
CASSFPIIAGGPPDTQYF
TGTGCCAGCAGCTTCCCTATAATAGCGGGGGGGCCTCCAGATACGCAGTATTTT
>TRBJ1-1|TRBD1|-|TRBV7-9
CASVLQGDTEAFF
TGTGCCAGCGTCCTACAGGGGGACACTGAAGCTTTCTTT
>TRBJ1-1|-|-|TRBV7-8
CASSRLPGKTAEAFF
TGTGCCAGCAGCCGACTCCCAGGGAAGACCGCTGAAGCTTTCTTT
>TRBJ1-4|TRBD1|-|TRBV4-3
CASSQGQGNEKLFF
TGCGCCAGCAGCCAAGGACAGGGTAATGAAAAACTGTTTTTT
>TRBJ2-2|-|-|TRBV6-6
CASRYTGELFF
TGTGCCAGCAGATACACCGGGGAGCTGTTTTTT
>TRBJ1-1|-|once|TRBV6-1
CASSPGQNTEAFF
TGTGCCAGCAGCCCGGGACAGAACACTGAAGCTTTCTTT
>TRBJ1-5|TRBD1|-|TRBV19
CASSGTGATTQHF
TGTGCCAGTAGTGGGACAGGGGCCACGACCCAGCATTTT
>TRBJ1-2|TRBD1|-|TRBV7-8
CASSLATGEGYGYTF
TGTGCCAGCAGCTTAGCCACAGGGGAGGGCTATGGCTACACCTTC
>TRBJ2-7|TRBD1|-|TRBV10-3
CASRDRLSYEQYF
TGTGCCAGCCGGGACAGGCTCTCCTACGAGCAGTACTTC
>TRBJ2-7|TRBD2|-|TRBV4-3
CASSQGLAGTYEQYF
TGCGCCAGCAGCCAAGGCCTAGCGGGGACCTACGAGCAGTACTTC
>TRBJ2-1|TRBD1|-|TRBV7-9
CASSLATGIDNEQFF
TGTGCCAGCAGCTTAGCGACAGGGATTGACAATGAGCAGTTCTTC